This record covers a single T cell receptor (beta chain). The target antigen is unknown. This specimen belongs to a study of shared clonotypes between healthy human individuals. General observations from the study: Only blood was sampled; tissue repertoires likely differ. Richness estimates generally favored naive over memory subsets.

The test was conducted at deep level. The method was immunoSEQ multiplex PCR; TCRdb's version includes in-frame clones alone and lacks a portion of them. This sample has a few million clones, with around nine tenths found just once. In germline, CDR1 is SGHRS, CDR2 YFSETQ. V lost 2 bases and J 4 bases, leaving 12 bases between the germline ends. This CDR3 spans 14 amino acids. Free of recent acute infections or vaccinations, the donors were healthy HIV-negative adults. The sequence came from a man aged 18-30 years in good health. V and J are TRBV5-1 and TRBJ1-2, with D tentatively TRBD1 (6 bases). Sample: naive CD4+ T cells sorted from blood. As for subset: CD45RA+ positively selected. CDR3 in DNA: TGCGCCAGCAGCTTAGTACAGGGAGCCTATGGCTACACCTTC. It translates to CASSLVQGAYGYTF.